The clone carrying this TCR beta chain was seen more than once but under ten times. Antigen unknown. It was RNA transcripts that yielded the amplified TCR beta CDR3 regions. RT-PCR in the first round (using the HTBI primer set) targeted the TCR CDR3. Each CDR3 protein gets one entry after TCRdb re-called the multiplex PCR reads with MiXCR. This table holds around 490,000 distinct CDR3 sequences, approximately 20% found once. CDR1 MNHEY and CDR2 SVGAGI come from the germline V gene. V was trimmed by 2 bases and J by 6 bases, leaving 16 bases between them. The CDR3 runs 15 residues. The record originates from a study of T cells in Graves' hyperthyroidism and ophthalmopathy. Study-wide context: It was at initial diagnosis, before any treatment, that peripheral blood was collected.

Enrolled ophthalmopathy patients presented with a Clinical Activity Score of at least 3, a NOSPECS grade of at least 4, and disease duration under 3 months. General study results and limits: It was a median approximately six months before onset that the model predicted ophthalmopathy.

The sequence was collected from a man in his forties with Graves' ophthalmopathy. The chain is built from TRBV6-5 and TRBJ1-1; D is uncertain. Sequenced: blood. The CDR3 DNA reads as TGTGCCAGCAGTTACAATGCAGCCCGCTCGGCTGAAGCTTTCTTT. Amino acids: CASSYNAARSAEAFF.